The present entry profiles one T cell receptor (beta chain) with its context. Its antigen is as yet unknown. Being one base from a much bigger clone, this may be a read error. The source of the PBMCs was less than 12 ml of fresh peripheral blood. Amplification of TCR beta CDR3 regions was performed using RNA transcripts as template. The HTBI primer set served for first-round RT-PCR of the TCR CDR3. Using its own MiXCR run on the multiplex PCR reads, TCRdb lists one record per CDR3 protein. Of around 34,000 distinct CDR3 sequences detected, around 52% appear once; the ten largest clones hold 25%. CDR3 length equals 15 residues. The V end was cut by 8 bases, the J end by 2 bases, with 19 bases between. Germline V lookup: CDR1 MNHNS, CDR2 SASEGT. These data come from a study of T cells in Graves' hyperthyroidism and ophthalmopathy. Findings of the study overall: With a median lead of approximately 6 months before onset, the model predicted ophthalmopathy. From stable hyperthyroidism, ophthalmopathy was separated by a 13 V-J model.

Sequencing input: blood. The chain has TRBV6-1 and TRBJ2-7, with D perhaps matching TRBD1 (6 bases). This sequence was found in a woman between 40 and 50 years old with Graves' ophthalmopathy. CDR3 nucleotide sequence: TGTGCCAGCGTTTACAAGGGGGTCTCCGCCTACGAGCAGTACTTC. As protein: CASVYKGVSAYEQYF.